This T cell receptor beta chain was documented in a study of OX40 agonist ivuxolimab in advanced cancers. The overall study: Treatment received earlier with anti-PD-1, anti-PD-L1 or anti-CTLA-4 agents was allowed, and over 30% had some. Regarding the study as a whole: Compared with others, partial responders at 0.1-3.0 mg/kg displayed clonal expansion among the lowest. Nonresponders, in some cases, also had low normalized T-cell clonal expansion.

As concerns this clone: Its antigen is currently unknown.

V was clipped by 6 bases and J by 3 bases, with 23 bases between them. Germline assignment: CDR1 MDHEN and CDR2 SYDVKM. This CDR3 spans 17 amino acids. Assay: immunoSEQ multiplex PCR; the TCRdb copy retains only in-frame clones and omits some. This table has approximately 80,000 clones, around 85% appearing once. V and J are TRBV28 and TRBJ2-5, with a weak D call TRBD2 (6 bases). This TCR was recovered from an adult with an advanced solid tumor such as melanoma, head and neck, liver or kidney cancer. This specimen consisted of CD4+ or CD8+ T cells sorted from blood, obtained in a trial of the OX40 agonist ivuxolimab. The CDR3 spells CASRSISFGSGKETQYF. The CDR3 DNA sequence: TGTGCCAGCAGATCCATTTCGTTCGGGAGCGGAAAAGAGACCCAGTACTTC.